These T cell receptor beta chains were read from a single sample in a study of blood T cell repertoires in COVID-19. The method was immunoSEQ multiplex PCR; TCRdb's version includes in-frame clones alone and lacks a portion of them. The data hold about 200,000 clones, with 88% observed a single time. Sequencing input: peripheral blood. The source of these receptors is a man between 35 and 55 years old with active or convalescent COVID-19. Each CDR3 is given with its conserved first and last residue. Each record gives: J gene, clone size, D gene, V gene, CDR3 DNA, CDR3 protein. D genes are given only for firm matches. A row's size may be missing; if present it is once, few, many or a size class.

TRBJ2-3,NA,NA,TRBV19,TGTGCCAGCACAGGGTCCACAGATACGCAGTATTTT,CASTGSTDTQYF
TRBJ1-1,NA,NA,TRBV13,TGTGCCAGCAGGGAAGTAGGGACTGCTTCTAACGGGGCTTTCTTT,CASREVGTASNGAFF
TRBJ2-7,NA,NA,TRBV19,TGTGCCAGTAGTATAAATTGGGGGGCCTACGAGCAGTACTTC,CASSINWGAYEQYF
TRBJ1-4,NA,NA,TRBV10-3,TGTGCCATCAGTGAGGCAGTCCCCAGTGAAAAACTGTTTTTT,CAISEAVPSEKLFF
TRBJ1-3,NA,NA,TRBV2,TGTGCCAGCAGGCGGACAGTTTCTGGAAACACCATATATTTT,CASRRTVSGNTIYF
TRBJ2-7,NA,NA,TRBV7-2,TGTGCCAGCAGCTTGGCGACACCTCAGAGCTACGAGCAGTACTTC,CASSLATPQSYEQYF
TRBJ1-1,few,TRBD1,TRBV11-3,TGTGCCAGCAGCAGGGACAGTTATGATGAAGCTTTCTTT,CASSRDSYDEAFF
TRBJ1-5,NA,NA,TRBV2,TGTGCCAGCAGCGTAGGACGGCTGGGGAGTCAGCCCCAGCATTTT,CASSVGRLGSQPQHF
TRBJ1-1,NA,TRBD1,TRBV2,TGTGCCAGCAGTAAAGACAGGGAGACTGAAGCTTTCTTT,CASSKDRETEAFF
TRBJ2-7,once,NA,TRBV4-3,TGCGCCAGCAGCCAACTACCCGGCTACGAGCAGTACTTC,CASSQLPGYEQYF
TRBJ1-2,NA,TRBD1,TRBV30,TGTGCCTGGATAGACAGGGACAGTCCAAATAACTATGGCTACACCTTC,CAWIDRDSPNNYGYTF
TRBJ2-1,NA,TRBD1,TRBV11-2,TGTGCCAGCAGCTTATACCGGGACAGGGGGCACAATGAGCAGTTCTTC,CASSLYRDRGHNEQFF
TRBJ2-1,NA,TRBD2,TRBV4-1,TGCGCCAGCAGCCCCCCAGCGGGACTAGCGGGAGAAAATGAGCAGTTCTTC,CASSPPAGLAGENEQFF
TRBJ1-4,NA,NA,TRBV7-9,TGTGCCAGCAGCTTAGAGGAGAGGGAGGGTGAAAAACTGTTTTTT,CASSLEEREGEKLFF
TRBJ1-6,few,NA,TRBV4-1,TGCGCCAGCAGCCACGTCTCGGCGGAGCCCTATAATTCACCCCTCCACTTT,CASSHVSAEPYNSPLHF
TRBJ1-5,NA,NA,TRBV6-4,TGTGCCAGCAGTGTTGTTTACCGGAGCTACTATAGCAATCAGCCCCAGCATTTT,CASSVVYRSYYSNQPQHF
TRBJ2-1,NA,TRBD2,TRBV5-4,TGTGCCAGCAGCTTGGTCCAGCGGGAGACCAATGAGCAGTTCTTC,CASSLVQRETNEQFF
TRBJ1-2,NA,TRBD1,TRBV3-1/TRBV3-2,TGTGCCAGCAGCCAAGTAGACCGGGACAGGGATGGCTACACCTTC,CASSQVDRDRDGYTF
TRBJ1-2,NA,NA,TRBV19,TGTGCCAGTCTTGACCGGGAAAAAAGAAGGACCTTCTATGGCTACACCTTC,CASLDREKRRTFYGYTF
TRBJ2-1,NA,NA,TRBV10-1,TGCGCCAGCAGTGATCCAACGCTTCGAACAAACGGACGGGAAACACTCAATGAGCAGTTCTTC,CASSDPTLRTNGRETLNEQFF
TRBJ1-1,NA,NA,TRBV19,TGTGCCAGCGCCCAGGGTATGGGCACTGAAGCTTTCTTT,CASAQGMGTEAFF
TRBJ1-6,once,NA,TRBV7-9,TGTGCCAGCAGCCTGGGGGGGGATTCACCCCTCCACTTT,CASSLGGDSPLHF
TRBJ1-5,once,TRBD1,TRBV4-2,TGTGCCAGCAGCCAAGAAGCGACAGGGAGGAATTGGAATCAGCCCCAGCATTTT,CASSQEATGRNWNQPQHF
TRBJ1-4,NA,NA,TRBV5-1,TGCGCCAGCAGCTTAGAATTGGCCCCAGGAAATGAAAAACTGTTTTTT,CASSLELAPGNEKLFF
TRBJ2-7,NA,TRBD2,TRBV27,TGTGCCAGCAAGACCGGGACTAGCTACGAGCAGTACTTC,CASKTGTSYEQYF
TRBJ2-3,NA,TRBD2,TRBV10-3,TGTGCCACCCAGCCGGGAAGCGGGGGGTCCACAGATACGCAGTATTTT,CATQPGSGGSTDTQYF
TRBJ2-7,NA,NA,TRBV12-3/TRBV12-4,TGTGCCAGCTCAATTGCGGGGACCTACGAGCAGTACTTC,CASSIAGTYEQYF
TRBJ1-4,NA,NA,TRBV7-2,TGTGCCAGCAGCTTAGATGGGGGGTCTTGGGAAAAACTGTTTTTT,CASSLDGGSWEKLFF
TRBJ1-2,NA,TRBD1,TRBV5-1,TGCGCCAGCTCTGACAGGGAACGATCTAACTATGGCTACACCTTC,CASSDRERSNYGYTF
TRBJ1-3,NA,NA,TRBV5-5,TGTGCCAGCAGCTTGGCCCCCTTAGACTCTGGAAACACCATATATTTT,CASSLAPLDSGNTIYF
TRBJ2-7,once,NA,TRBV12-3/TRBV12-4,TGTGCCAGCAGTCCTACCTACGAGCAGTACTTC,CASSPTYEQYF
TRBJ1-6,few,NA,TRBV5-8,TGTGCCAGCAGCTCGCGGGGTTCACCCCTCCACTTT,CASSSRGSPLHF
TRBJ2-6,NA,TRBD1,TRBV5-6,TGTGCCAGCAACAGACAGGGTGCTGGGGCCAACGTCCTGACTTTC,CASNRQGAGANVLTF
TRBJ2-5,NA,NA,TRBV29-1,TGCAGCCTCAGTCAGGGCGGGGTCTCAGAGACCCAGTACTTC,CSLSQGGVSETQYF
TRBJ2-1,NA,TRBD2,TRBV29-1,TGCAGCGTTGTTAGGCGGGAGGGCAATGAGCAGTTCTTC,CSVVRREGNEQFF
TRBJ2-6,NA,TRBD1,TRBV29-1,TGCAGCGCCGGGACAGGGGTAATCTCTGGGGCCAACGTCCTGACTTTC,CSAGTGVISGANVLTF
TRBJ1-2,few,NA,TRBV24-1,TGTGCCACCAGTGATAAATCCGGGACAACTAACTATGGCTACACCTTC,CATSDKSGTTNYGYTF
TRBJ1-1,NA,NA,TRBV19,TGTGCCAGTAGGGAAGGGGGTTCAAGGGGCACTGAAGCTTTCTTT,CASREGGSRGTEAFF
TRBJ2-2,once,NA,TRBV18,TGTGCCAGCTCACCACCGGCGGCGGGGCACACCGGGGAGCTGTTTTTT,CASSPPAAGHTGELFF
TRBJ2-1,NA,NA,TRBV9,TGTGCCAGCAGCCCCGAGGAAGAGGGAGTGGGTCGGGGTGAGCAGTTCTTC,CASSPEEEGVGRGEQFF
TRBJ1-1,NA,NA,TRBV28,TGTGCCAGCACGGAGCACGAGGTCCAAGGAGCTTTCTTT,CASTEHEVQGAFF
TRBJ1-3,NA,NA,TRBV5-4,TGTGCCAGCAGCGACGACAGGAGCGGAAACACCATATATTTT,CASSDDRSGNTIYF
TRBJ1-1,NA,NA,TRBV10-3,TGTGCCATCAGTGAGTCGGGGCCAAACACTGAAGCTTTCTTT,CAISESGPNTEAFF
TRBJ2-1,NA,TRBD1,TRBV7-6,TGTGCCAGCAGCACACGGGACAGACCCCCCTACAATGAGCAGTTCTTC,CASSTRDRPPYNEQFF
TRBJ1-3,NA,NA,TRBV4-3,TGCGCCAGCCTTCCCTCTAATTCCATTGGAAACACCATATATTTT,CASLPSNSIGNTIYF
TRBJ2-2,NA,NA,TRBV9,TGTGCCAGCAGCCGTAACACCGGGGAGCTGTTTTTT,CASSRNTGELFF
TRBJ1-1,few,NA,TRBV9,TGTGCCAGCAGCGGCGACAGACAGAACACTGAAGCTTTCTTT,CASSGDRQNTEAFF
TRBJ2-7,NA,TRBD1,TRBV12-5,TGTGCTAGTGGTTTGTCCACGGGACAGGGGGCTTACGAGCAGTACTTC,CASGLSTGQGAYEQYF
TRBJ2-6,NA,TRBD1,TRBV27,TGTGCCAGCAGTCGAGACAGGGTAGGGGCCAACGTCCTGACTTTC,CASSRDRVGANVLTF
TRBJ1-5,NA,NA,TRBV18,TGTGCCAGCTCACCGGAACAGGGTAATTACAATCAGCCCCAGCATTTT,CASSPEQGNYNQPQHF
TRBJ2-3,NA,NA,TRBV6-1,TGTGCCAGCAGTGAATCATCCCGGGGAATCAGAACAGATACGCAGTATTTT,CASSESSRGIRTDTQYF
TRBJ1-6,NA,NA,TRBV28,TGTGCCAGCAGTTTGTGGACAGATAATTCACCCCTCCACTTT,CASSLWTDNSPLHF
TRBJ1-1,NA,TRBD1,TRBV29-1,TGCAGCGTTGAAAGGCCCACTAACAAAGGGACAGCCGGCACTGAAGCTTTCTTT,CSVERPTNKGTAGTEAFF
TRBJ2-1,NA,TRBD2,TRBV25-1,TGTGCCAGCAGTGCGGGGGGGAGTCGAGTGAATGAGCAGTTCTTC,CASSAGGSRVNEQFF
TRBJ2-7,NA,NA,TRBV7-2,TGTGCCAGCAGCTTAGCGCGTACAGGTTCCGCCTACGAGCAGTACTTC,CASSLARTGSAYEQYF